The clone carrying this T cell receptor beta chain showed up many times. Its antigen remains unknown. Documented time point: longitudinal time-point 1 (baseline). This sample is part of a study of neurological immune-mediated disorders. The making of cDNA relied on 5'RACE with 10-nucleotide random UMIs. TCRdb itself ran the 5' RACE reads through MiXCR, one entry per CDR3 protein. This sample has fewer than 55,000 distinct CDR3 sequences; 9% to 10% occur once, and the top ten carry more than 1.5%. General study findings and limits: Multiple sclerosis was found to have the least TCR clonal expansion, below healthy controls, and HTLV-1-associated myelopathy the most.

This CDR3 spans 16 amino acids. The germline V and J ends were trimmed by 2 bases and 5 bases, with 16 bases remaining between them. Germline V lookup: CDR1 MNHEY, CDR2 SMNVEV (reference sequence). V gene TRBV27 combines with J gene TRBJ1-5; D is perhaps TRBD1 (5 bases). The sample comprised PBMCs. The TCR sequence derives from a woman in her thirties or forties in good health. CDR3 amino acids: CASSLGPGGRDQPQHF. The CDR3 nucleotides are TGTGCCAGCAGTTTAGGTCCGGGGGGAAGGGATCAGCCCCAGCATTTT.